The TCR beta chain under discussion was sequenced for a study of T-cell memory formation after mild COVID-19. TCRdb reanalysed the 5' RACE reads using MiXCR and keeps one entry per CDR3 protein. The sample shows approximately 350,000 distinct CDR3 sequences, around an eighth of them seen only once. Germline V gives CDR1 KGHSH, CDR2 LQKENI. The V gene lost 2 bases and the J gene lost 0 bases, with 7 bases spanning the gap. The CDR3 totals 14 residues. The source is a man aged 18-30 years who had mild COVID-19 (a few samples of this study predate the infection). Cell type and time point are not known. The sequencing input was PBMCs or a T cell subset sorted from them (not recorded which). This chain joins TRBV18 and TRBJ1-1, with D uncertain. CDR3 DNA: TGTGCCAGCTCACCAGACGGCGTGAACACTGAAGCTTTCTTT. Translation gives CASSPDGVNTEAFF.